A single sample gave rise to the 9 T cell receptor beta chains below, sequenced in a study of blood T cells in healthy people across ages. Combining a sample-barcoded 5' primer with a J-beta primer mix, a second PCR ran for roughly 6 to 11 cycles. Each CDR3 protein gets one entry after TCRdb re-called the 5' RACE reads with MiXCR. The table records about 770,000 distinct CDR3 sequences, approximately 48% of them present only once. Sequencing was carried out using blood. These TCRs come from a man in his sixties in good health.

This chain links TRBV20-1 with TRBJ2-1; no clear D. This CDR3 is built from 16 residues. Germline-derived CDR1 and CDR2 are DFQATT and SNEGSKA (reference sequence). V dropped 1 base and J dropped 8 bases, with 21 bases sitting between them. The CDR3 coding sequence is TGCAGTGCTAGAGCTCTGGACCCGCTTTTTATCGATGAGCAGTTCTTC. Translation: CSARALDPLFIDEQFF.

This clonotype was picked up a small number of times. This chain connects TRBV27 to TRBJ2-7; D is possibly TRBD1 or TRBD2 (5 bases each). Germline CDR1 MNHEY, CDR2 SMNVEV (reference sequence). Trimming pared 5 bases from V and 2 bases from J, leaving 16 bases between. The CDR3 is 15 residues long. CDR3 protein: CASSPSGRIAYEQYF. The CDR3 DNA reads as TGTGCCAGCAGTCCCTCGGGACGGATAGCCTACGAGCAGTACTTC.

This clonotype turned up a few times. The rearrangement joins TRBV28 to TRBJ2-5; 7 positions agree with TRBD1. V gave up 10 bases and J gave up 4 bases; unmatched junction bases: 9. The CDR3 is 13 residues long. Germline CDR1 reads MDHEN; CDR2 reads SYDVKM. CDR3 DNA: TGTGCCATAGCAGGACAGGTTGGAGAGACCCAGTACTTC. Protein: CAIAGQVGETQYF.

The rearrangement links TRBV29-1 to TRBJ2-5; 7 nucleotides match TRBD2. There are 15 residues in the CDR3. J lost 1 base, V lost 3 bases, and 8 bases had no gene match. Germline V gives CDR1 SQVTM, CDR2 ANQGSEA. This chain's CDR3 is CSVESYGGGQETQYF. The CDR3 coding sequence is TGCAGCGTTGAGAGTTATGGGGGGGGCCAAGAGACCCAGTACTTC. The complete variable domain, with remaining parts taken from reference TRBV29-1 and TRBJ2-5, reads SAVISQKPSRDICQRGTSLTIQCQVDSQVTMMFWYRQQPGQSLTLIATANQGSEATYESGFVIDKFPISRPNLTFSTLTVSNMSPEDSSIYLCSVESYGGGQETQYFGPGTRLLVL.

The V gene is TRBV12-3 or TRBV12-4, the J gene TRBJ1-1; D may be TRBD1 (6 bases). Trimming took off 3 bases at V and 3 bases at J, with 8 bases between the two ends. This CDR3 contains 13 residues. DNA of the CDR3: TGTGCCAGCAGTTTGAACAGGGACACTGAAGCTTTCTTT. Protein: CASSLNRDTEAFF.

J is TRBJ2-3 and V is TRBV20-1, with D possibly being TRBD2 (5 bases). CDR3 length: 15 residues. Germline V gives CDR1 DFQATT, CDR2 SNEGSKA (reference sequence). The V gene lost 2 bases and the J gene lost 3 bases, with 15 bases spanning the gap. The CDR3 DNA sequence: TGCAGTGCTAGAACAAGCGGAACCAAAACAGATACGCAGTATTTT. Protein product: CSARTSGTKTDTQYF.

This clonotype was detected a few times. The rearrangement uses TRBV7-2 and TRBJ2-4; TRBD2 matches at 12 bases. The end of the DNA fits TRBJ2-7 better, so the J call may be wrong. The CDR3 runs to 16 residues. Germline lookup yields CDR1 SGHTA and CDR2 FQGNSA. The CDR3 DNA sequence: TGTGCCAGCAGCTTACTAGCGGGGGGGCCGTTATACGAGCAGTACTTC. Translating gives CASSLLAGGPLYEQYF.

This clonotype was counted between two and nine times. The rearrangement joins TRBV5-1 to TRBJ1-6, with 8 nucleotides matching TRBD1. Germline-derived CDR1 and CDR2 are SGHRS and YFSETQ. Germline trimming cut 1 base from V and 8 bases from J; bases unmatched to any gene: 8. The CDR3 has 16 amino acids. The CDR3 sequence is CASSLRSGQGDSPLHF. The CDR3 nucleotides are TGCGCCAGCAGCTTGAGATCCGGACAGGGCGATTCACCCCTCCACTTT.

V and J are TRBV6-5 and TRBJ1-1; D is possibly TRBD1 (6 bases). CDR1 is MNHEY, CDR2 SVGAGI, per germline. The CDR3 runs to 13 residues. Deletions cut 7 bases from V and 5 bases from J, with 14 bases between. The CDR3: CASTYTGSTEAFF. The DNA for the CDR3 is TGTGCCAGCACCTACACAGGGAGTACTGAAGCTTTCTTT.